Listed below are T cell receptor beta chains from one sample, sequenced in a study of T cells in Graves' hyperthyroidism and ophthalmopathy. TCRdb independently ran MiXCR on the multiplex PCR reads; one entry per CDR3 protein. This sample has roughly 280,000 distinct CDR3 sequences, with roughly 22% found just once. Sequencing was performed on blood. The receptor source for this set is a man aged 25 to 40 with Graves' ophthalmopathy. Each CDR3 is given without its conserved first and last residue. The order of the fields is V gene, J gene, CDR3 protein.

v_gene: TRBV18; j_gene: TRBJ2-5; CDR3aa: ASSFGGVETQY
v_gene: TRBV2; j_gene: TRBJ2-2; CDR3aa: ASSATSGRAKLF
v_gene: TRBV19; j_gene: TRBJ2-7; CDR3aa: ASSKILAGEVEYYEQY
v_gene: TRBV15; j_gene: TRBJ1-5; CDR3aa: ATSSDRGRQPQH
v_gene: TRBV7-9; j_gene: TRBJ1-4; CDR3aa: ASSSPTTNEKLF
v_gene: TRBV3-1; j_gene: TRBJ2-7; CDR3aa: ASSQKGTKQY
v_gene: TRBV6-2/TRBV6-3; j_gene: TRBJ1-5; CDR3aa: ASRARQGGWNQPQH
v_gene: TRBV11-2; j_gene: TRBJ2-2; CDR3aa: ASSSGLAGGATGELF
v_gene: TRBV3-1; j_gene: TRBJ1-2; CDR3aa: ASSQGSGVGGYT
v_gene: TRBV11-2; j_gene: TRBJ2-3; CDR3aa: ASSLLSLAGADTQY
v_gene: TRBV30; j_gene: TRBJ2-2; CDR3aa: AWSVGQGAGELF
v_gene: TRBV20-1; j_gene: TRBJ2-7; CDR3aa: SARDRGLAGGMIDEQY
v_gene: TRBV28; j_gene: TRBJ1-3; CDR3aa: ASSSGDRGNTIY
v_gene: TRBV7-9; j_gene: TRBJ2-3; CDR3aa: ASSSFSARLGTDTQY
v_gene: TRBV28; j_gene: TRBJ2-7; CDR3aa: ASSLMTGGFYEQY
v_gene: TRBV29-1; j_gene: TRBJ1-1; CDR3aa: SVGGPGGTEAF
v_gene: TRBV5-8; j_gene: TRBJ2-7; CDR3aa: ASTRGSGEYEQY
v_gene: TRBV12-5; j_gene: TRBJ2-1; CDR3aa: ASLGGYLYNEQF
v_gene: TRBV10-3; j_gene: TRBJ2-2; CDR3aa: AISYTGELF
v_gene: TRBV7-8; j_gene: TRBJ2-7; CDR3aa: ASSLVPSGLYEQY
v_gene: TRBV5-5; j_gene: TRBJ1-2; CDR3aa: ASSSTPSGDGYT
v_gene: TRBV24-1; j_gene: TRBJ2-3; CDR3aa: ATSSASTDTQY
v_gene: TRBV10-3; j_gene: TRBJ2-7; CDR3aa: AISESGRGSSYEQY
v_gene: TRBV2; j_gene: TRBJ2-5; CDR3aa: ASSEDREYETQY
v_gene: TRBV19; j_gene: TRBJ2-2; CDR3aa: ASSMLKGQSSWELF
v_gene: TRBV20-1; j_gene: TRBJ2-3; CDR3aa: SARNEAQY
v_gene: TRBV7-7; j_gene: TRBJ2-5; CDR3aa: ASSLQPGRQQTQY
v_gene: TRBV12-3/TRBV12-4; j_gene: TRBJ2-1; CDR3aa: ASSLPPFGQAGTSGRYNEQF
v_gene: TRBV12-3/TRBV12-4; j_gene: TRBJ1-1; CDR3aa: ASSPQIPNTEAF
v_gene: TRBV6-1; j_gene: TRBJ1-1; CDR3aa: ASDSEGAGTEAF
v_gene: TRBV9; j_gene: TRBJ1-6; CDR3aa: ASSPPGQGANSPLH
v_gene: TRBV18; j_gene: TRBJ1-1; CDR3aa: ASSRDTEAF
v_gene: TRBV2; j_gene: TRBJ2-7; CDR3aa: ASQLGPTPRGEQY
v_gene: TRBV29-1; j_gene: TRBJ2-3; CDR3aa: SVGGMGLAGDVDTQY
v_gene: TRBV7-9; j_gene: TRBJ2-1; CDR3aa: ASSPDGLGIEQF
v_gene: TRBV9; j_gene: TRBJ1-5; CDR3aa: ASSVDPGLNQPQH
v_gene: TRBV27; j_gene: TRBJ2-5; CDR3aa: ASSSAGTSLGRETQY
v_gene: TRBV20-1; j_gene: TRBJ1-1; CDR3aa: SGGSVTNTEAF
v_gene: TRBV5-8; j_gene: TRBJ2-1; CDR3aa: ASSLADRAGGNEQF
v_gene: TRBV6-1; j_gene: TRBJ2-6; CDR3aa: ASTSTGSGANVLT
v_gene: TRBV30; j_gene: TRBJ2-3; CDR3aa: AWSPDTDTQY
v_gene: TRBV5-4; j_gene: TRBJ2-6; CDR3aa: ASSLNPPGAGGVLT
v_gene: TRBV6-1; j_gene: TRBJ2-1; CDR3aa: ASYREGHNEQF
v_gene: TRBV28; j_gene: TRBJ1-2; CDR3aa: ASSTGQGDYGYT
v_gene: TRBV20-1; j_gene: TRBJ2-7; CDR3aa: SARDLAGGYYEQY
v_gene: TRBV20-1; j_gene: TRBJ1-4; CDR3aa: SATGQGGEKLF
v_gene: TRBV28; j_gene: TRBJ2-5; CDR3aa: ASSLEGGETQY
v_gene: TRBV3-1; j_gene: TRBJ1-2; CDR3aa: ASSPFSGTGEHGYT
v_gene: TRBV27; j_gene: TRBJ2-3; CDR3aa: ASSLSILRRPTDTQY
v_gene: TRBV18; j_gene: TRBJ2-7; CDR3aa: ASSPRTLADYEQY
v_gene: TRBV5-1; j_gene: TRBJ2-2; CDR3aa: ASSLRVGTNTGELF
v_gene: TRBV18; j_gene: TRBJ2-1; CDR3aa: ASSGSIGNNNEQF
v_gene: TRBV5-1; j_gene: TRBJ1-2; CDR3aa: ASSARTGLYGYT
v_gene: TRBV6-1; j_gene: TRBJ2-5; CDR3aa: ASSGPRDREETQY
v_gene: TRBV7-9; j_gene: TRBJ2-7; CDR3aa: ASSLFGLGYEQY